Listed below are T cell receptor beta chains from one sample, sequenced in a study of T cells in Graves' hyperthyroidism and ophthalmopathy. TCRdb re-called the multiplex PCR reads through MiXCR, storing one row per CDR3 protein. The sample lists a few hundred thousand distinct CDR3 sequences, more than 15% seen once, with about 29% in the top ten. Sample: blood. These receptor sequences come from a woman in her 30s with Graves' ophthalmopathy. CDR3s include the opening cysteine and the closing phenylalanine or tryptophan. A D gene is named only where the DNA matches it firmly. Not every row has a clone size; where given, it reads once, few, many or a size class.

>many|TRBV5-6|14|.|TRBJ1-5
TGTGCCAGCAGTCAGGCGTCGTCGAATCAGCCCCAGCATTTT
CASSQASSNQPQHF
>few|TRBV9|16|.|TRBJ2-3
TGTGCCAGCAGCCCAGATGGGCCTAGACGCACAGATACGCAGTATTTT
CASSPDGPRRTDTQYF
>.|TRBV6-5|15|.|TRBJ1-4
TGTGCCAGCAGTTGGGCGCTGGCAACTAATGAAAAACTGTTTTTT
CASSWALATNEKLFF
>.|TRBV28|16|TRBD1|TRBJ1-5
TGTGCCAGCAGTCCAGAGAGGGGGCCTGGCAATCAGCCCCAGCATTTT
CASSPERGPGNQPQHF
>many|TRBV30|14|TRBD1|TRBJ1-4
TGTGCCTGGACGCCAGGGACAGGGGCAGAAAAACTGTTTTTT
CAWTPGTGAEKLFF
>few|TRBV7-9|14|.|TRBJ1-2
TGTGCCAGCAGCCCGAAGGACAGCACCTATGGCTACACCTTC
CASSPKDSTYGYTF
>many|TRBV5-1|15|.|TRBJ1-1
TGCGCCAGCAGCCCCCGGGGGACCATGAACACTGAAGCTTTCTTT
CASSPRGTMNTEAFF
>many|TRBV3-1|16|.|TRBJ2-3
TGTGCCAGCAGCCAAGATGGAACGCCCAGCACAGATACGCAGTATTTT
CASSQDGTPSTDTQYF
>.|TRBV9|15|TRBD1|TRBJ1-2
TGTGCCAGCAGCGTAGAGGCAGGGGGCAGCTATGGCTACACCTTC
CASSVEAGGSYGYTF
>few|TRBV20-1|13|TRBD1|TRBJ1-5
TGCAGCGCAGCGGGACAGGCCAATCAGCCCCAGCATTTT
CSAAGQANQPQHF
>few|TRBV19|13|.|TRBJ2-5
TGTGCCAGTAGGAGGAGGGCCCGAGAGACCCAGTACTTC
CASRRRARETQYF
>many|TRBV20-1|14|TRBD1|TRBJ2-7
TGCAGTGCTGTTCCACGGGACAGGGTAAACGAGCAGTACTTC
CSAVPRDRVNEQYF
>.|TRBV7-2|19|TRBD2|TRBJ2-1
TGTGCCAGCAGCTTACGGGGGGGGGGAAGGCTAGCGGGAGGGGACGAGCAGTTCTTC
CASSLRGGGRLAGGDEQFF
>.|TRBV28|13|.|TRBJ1-2
TGTGCCAGCAGTTTCCGGACAAGCTATGGCTACACCTTC
CASSFRTSYGYTF
>many|TRBV11-2|15|.|TRBJ2-7
TGTGCCAGCAGCTTAGGTCAAGGTCGGTTTTACGAGCAGTACTTC
CASSLGQGRFYEQYF
>few|TRBV4-1|17|.|TRBJ2-4
TGCGCCAGCAGCCAAGAGTTCAGGGCCGGGGCCAAAAACATTCAGTACTTC
CASSQEFRAGAKNIQYF
>many|TRBV6-2/TRBV6-3|20|TRBD2|TRBJ2-2
TGTGCCAGCAGTCACGCCCCCTGGTCCACACTAGCGGCGAACACCGGGGAGCTGTTTTTT
CASSHAPWSTLAANTGELFF
>many|TRBV5-6|16|TRBD2|TRBJ2-1
TGTGCCAGCAGCCCGGGACTAGCGGTCTCCTACAATGAGCAGTTCTTC
CASSPGLAVSYNEQFF
>.|TRBV6-1|13|.|TRBJ2-2
TGTGCCAGCAGCCCTACCCACACCGGGGAGCTGTTTTTT
CASSPTHTGELFF